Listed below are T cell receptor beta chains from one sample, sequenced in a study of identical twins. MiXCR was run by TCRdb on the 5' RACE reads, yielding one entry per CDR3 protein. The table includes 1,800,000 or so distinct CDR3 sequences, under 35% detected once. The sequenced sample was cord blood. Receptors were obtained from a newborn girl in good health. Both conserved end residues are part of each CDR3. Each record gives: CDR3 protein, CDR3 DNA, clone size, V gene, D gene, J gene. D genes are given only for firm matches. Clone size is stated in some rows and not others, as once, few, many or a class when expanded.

CASSLVSPREKLFF | TGTGCCAGCAGCTTAGTCAGTCCGAGGGAAAAACTGTTTTTT | few | TRBV7-9 | NA | TRBJ1-4
CASSLDPSRFTDTQYF | TGTGCCAGCAGCTTGGATCCTAGTAGGTTCACAGATACGCAGTATTTT | NA | TRBV5-5 | NA | TRBJ2-3
CASSFGGLVDTEAFF | TGTGCCAGCAGTTTTGGGGGGCTGGTGGACACTGAAGCTTTCTTT | few | TRBV28 | NA | TRBJ1-1
CASKLAGPYNEQFF | TGTGCCAGCAAACTAGCGGGGCCTTACAATGAGCAGTTCTTC | NA | TRBV19 | TRBD2 | TRBJ2-1
CASSLGQGYERYF | TGTGCCAGCAGCTTAGGACAGGGGTACGAGCGGTACTTC | NA | TRBV7-6 | TRBD1 | TRBJ2-5
CSARDPRQPDGYTF | TGCAGTGCTAGAGATCCCCGGCAGCCTGATGGCTACACCTTC | NA | TRBV20-1 | NA | TRBJ1-2
CASGQLAGLDEQYF | TGTGCCAGCGGTCAACTAGCGGGATTGGACGAGCAGTACTTC | NA | TRBV6-2/TRBV6-3 | TRBD2 | TRBJ2-7
CSALPGLAKNIQYF | TGCAGTGCCCTTCCGGGCCTAGCCAAAAACATTCAGTACTTC | few | TRBV20-1 | NA | TRBJ2-4
CASSLRPNGAGTGELFF | TGTGCCAGCAGCTTGCGGCCTAATGGGGCGGGGACCGGGGAGCTGTTTTTT | NA | TRBV11-2 | NA | TRBJ2-2
CASRTGTSGKYNEQFF | TGTGCCAGCAGAACCGGGACTAGCGGAAAATACAATGAGCAGTTCTTC | few | TRBV25-1 | TRBD2 | TRBJ2-1
CASSHEADRAYEQYF | TGTGCCAGCAGCCACGAGGCGGACAGAGCTTACGAGCAGTACTTC | NA | TRBV3-1 | NA | TRBJ2-7
CSAEPRRDTQYF | TGCAGTGCAGAGCCCCGCAGAGATACGCAGTATTTT | NA | TRBV20-1 | NA | TRBJ2-3
CASSAAGTSGSSYNEQFF | TGTGCCAGCAGCGCCGCCGGGACTAGCGGGAGCTCCTACAATGAGCAGTTCTTC | few | TRBV6-1 | TRBD2 | TRBJ2-1
CASSPTSTVSDTQYF | TGTGCCAGCAGCCCGACTAGCACAGTATCGGATACGCAGTATTTT | few | TRBV5-5 | TRBD2 | TRBJ2-3
CATSLNVGSYNEQYF | TGTGCCACCAGTCTGAACGTGGGCTCCTACAATGAGCAGTACTTC | few | TRBV24-1 | NA | TRBJ2-7
CASRAGTLNSPLHF | TGTGCCAGCAGGGCCGGGACCCTTAATTCACCCCTCCACTTT | few | TRBV2 | NA | TRBJ1-6
CASSEPGTEAFF | TGTGCCAGCAGCGAACCTGGCACTGAAGCTTTCTTT | few | TRBV7-2 | NA | TRBJ1-1
CSARIASGGYNEQFF | TGCAGTGCTAGAATTGCTAGCGGGGGGTACAATGAGCAGTTCTTC | few | TRBV20-1 | TRBD2 | TRBJ2-1
CASSIGGNEQFF | TGTGCCAGCAGCATAGGCGGCAATGAGCAGTTCTTC | many | TRBV19 | NA | TRBJ2-1
CASSSRREFRPYEQYF | TGTGCCAGCAGTTCTCGGCGGGAGTTTCGACCCTACGAGCAGTACTTC | NA | TRBV6-2/TRBV6-3 | TRBD2 | TRBJ2-7
CSARFRLAGDYNEQFF | TGCAGTGCTAGATTCCGACTAGCGGGGGATTACAATGAGCAGTTCTTC | NA | TRBV20-1 | TRBD2 | TRBJ2-1
CASSQAYRRTGELFF | TGCGCCAGCAGCCAAGCTTACAGGCGGACCGGGGAGCTGTTTTTT | few | TRBV5-1 | NA | TRBJ2-2
CASSSSGDSTYEQYF | TGTGCCAGCAGTTCTAGCGGGGACTCTACCTACGAGCAGTACTTC | few | TRBV28 | TRBD2 | TRBJ2-7
CSANPTGTEGNQPQHF | TGCAGTGCTAACCCGACAGGGACCGAAGGCAATCAGCCCCAGCATTTT | NA | TRBV20-1 | TRBD1 | TRBJ1-5
CASSRTSVPNEQFF | TGCGCCAGCAGCCGGACTAGCGTACCCAATGAGCAGTTCTTC | NA | TRBV4-1 | TRBD2 | TRBJ2-1
CAISESGGRYSYEQYF | TGTGCCATCAGTGAGTCTGGCGGGAGGTACTCCTACGAGCAGTACTTC | NA | TRBV10-3 | TRBD2 | TRBJ2-7
CASSYDLSAEAFF | TGTGCCAGCAGCTACGACCTCTCCGCTGAAGCTTTCTTT | few | TRBV6-5 | NA | TRBJ1-1
CASSLDAGREQFF | TGTGCCAGCAGCTTAGACGCGGGGCGCGAGCAGTTCTTC | few | TRBV7-2 | NA | TRBJ2-1
CASSFETSGYNEQFF | TGTGCCAGCAGTTTCGAGACTAGCGGGTACAATGAGCAGTTCTTC | NA | TRBV28 | TRBD2 | TRBJ2-1
CSAKTTSGANVLTF | TGCAGTGCGAAAACGACTTCTGGGGCCAACGTCCTGACTTTC | few | TRBV20-1 | NA | TRBJ2-6
CASSQAPIAGTDTQYF | TGCGCCAGCAGCCAAGCTCCTATAGCGGGAACAGATACGCAGTATTTT | NA | TRBV4-1 | TRBD2 | TRBJ2-3
CASSFIGRMNTEAFF | TGTGCCAGCAGTTTCATCGGCCGGATGAACACTGAAGCTTTCTTT | NA | TRBV28 | NA | TRBJ1-1
CSARRGNGNNEKLFF | TGCAGTGCTAGACGGGGGAATGGTAATAATGAAAAACTGTTTTTT | NA | TRBV20-1 | NA | TRBJ1-4
CAISDVAHQETQYF | TGTGCCATCAGTGATGTGGCACACCAAGAGACCCAGTACTTC | few | TRBV10-3 | NA | TRBJ2-5
CASSLAETGAFF | TGTGCCAGCAGCTTAGCGGAGACGGGAGCTTTCTTT | NA | TRBV7-9 | NA | TRBJ1-1
CASSQVKHLIAGTAHEQYF | TGTGCCAGCAGCCAAGTAAAGCATTTAATAGCGGGGACCGCCCACGAGCAGTACTTC | NA | TRBV4-2 | TRBD2 | TRBJ2-7
CASSSMATYEQYF | TGTGCCAGCAGCTCGATGGCGACCTACGAGCAGTACTTC | NA | TRBV7-9 | NA | TRBJ2-7
CSSSTQRGQYF | TGCAGTTCTTCCACGCAGCGGGGGCAGTACTTC | NA | TRBV20-1 | TRBD2 | TRBJ2-7
CASRAWGRSSSYNEQFF | TGTGCCAGCAGGGCTTGGGGTCGCTCAAGCTCCTACAATGAGCAGTTCTTC | NA | TRBV3-1 | NA | TRBJ2-1
CASSQRNFDEQFF | TGCGCCAGCAGCCAGCGGAACTTCGATGAGCAGTTCTTC | NA | TRBV5-1 | NA | TRBJ2-1
CVSSPDREKTYEQYF | TGTGTCAGCAGCCCCGACAGGGAGAAGACCTACGAGCAGTACTTC | NA | TRBV3-1 | TRBD1 | TRBJ2-7
CASSPGPETNTEAFF | TGTGCCAGCTCACCGGGCCCGGAAACGAACACTGAAGCTTTCTTT | NA | TRBV18 | NA | TRBJ1-1
CASSLGRASSYEQYF | TGTGCCAGCAGCCTCGGGAGGGCGAGCTCCTACGAGCAGTACTTC | NA | TRBV7-2 | TRBD2 | TRBJ2-7